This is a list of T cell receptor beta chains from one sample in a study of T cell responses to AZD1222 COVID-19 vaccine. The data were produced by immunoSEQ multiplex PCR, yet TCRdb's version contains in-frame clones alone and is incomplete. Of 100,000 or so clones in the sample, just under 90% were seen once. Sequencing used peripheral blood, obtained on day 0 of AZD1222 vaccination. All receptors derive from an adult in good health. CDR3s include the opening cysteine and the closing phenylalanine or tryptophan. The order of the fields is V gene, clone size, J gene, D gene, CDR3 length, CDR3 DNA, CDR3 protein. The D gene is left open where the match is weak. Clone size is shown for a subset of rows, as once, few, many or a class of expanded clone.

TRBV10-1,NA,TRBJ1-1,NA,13,TGCGCCAGCATCGGAGGGGTCAACACTGAAGCTTTCTTT,CASIGGVNTEAFF
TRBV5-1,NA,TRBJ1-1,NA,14,TGCGCCAGCAGCCGAGGGTTAACGAACACTGAAGCTTTCTTT,CASSRGLTNTEAFF
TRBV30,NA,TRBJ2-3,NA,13,TGTGCCTGGATGGGCCAGACGGGCGATACGCAGTATTTT,CAWMGQTGDTQYF
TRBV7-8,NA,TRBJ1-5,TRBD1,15,TGTGCCAGCAGCTTAACACAGGGGGCGGCTCAGCCCCAGCATTTT,CASSLTQGAAQPQHF
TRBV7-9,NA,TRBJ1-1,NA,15,TGTGCCAGCAGCTTAAAAGGTGGTATGAACCTCGAAGCTTTCTTT,CASSLKGGMNLEAFF
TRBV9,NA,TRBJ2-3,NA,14,TGTGCCAGCAGCGTAGGGTTTAGCACAGATACGCAGTATTTT,CASSVGFSTDTQYF
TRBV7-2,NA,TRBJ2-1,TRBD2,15,TGTGCCAGCAGCTTAGCGGCGGGAGAGGGCTATGAGCAGTTCTTC,CASSLAAGEGYEQFF
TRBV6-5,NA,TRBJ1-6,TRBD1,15,TGTGCCAGCCGTCCTGGGGGACAGATCCGTTCACCCCTCCACTTT,CASRPGGQIRSPLHF
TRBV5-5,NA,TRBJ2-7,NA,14,TGTGCCAGCAGCTTAAAAATGGTTGCCTACGAGCAGTACTTC,CASSLKMVAYEQYF
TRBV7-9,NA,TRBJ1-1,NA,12,TGTGCCAGCAGCTTCCAACGGACTGAAGCTTTCTTT,CASSFQRTEAFF
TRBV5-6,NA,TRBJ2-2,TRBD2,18,TGTGCCAGCAGCTTGTTGGCCAGCGGGAGGGCCGGGGGCGGGGAGCTGTTTTTT,CASSLLASGRAGGGELFF
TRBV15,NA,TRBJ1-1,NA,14,TGCGCCACCAGCAGAGATTATTTGGGGACTGAAGCTTTCTTT,CATSRDYLGTEAFF
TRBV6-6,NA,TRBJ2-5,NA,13,TGTGCCAGCAGCGCTGGACAGCAAGAGACCCAGTACTTC,CASSAGQQETQYF
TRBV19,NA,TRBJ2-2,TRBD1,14,TGTGCCAGTAGTAGGGGACAGGGCACCGGGGAGCTGTTTTTT,CASSRGQGTGELFF
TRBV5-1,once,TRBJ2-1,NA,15,TGCGCCAGCAGCTTACCGGCGGATACCTACAATGAGCAGTTCTTC,CASSLPADTYNEQFF
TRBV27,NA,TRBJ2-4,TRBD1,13,TGTGCCAGCAGCACAGGGGTGCAAAACATTCAGTACTTC,CASSTGVQNIQYF
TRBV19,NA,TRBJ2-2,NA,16,TGTGCCAGTAAGAGGGGGACCACTAGAAACACCGGGGAGCTGTTTTTT,CASKRGTTRNTGELFF
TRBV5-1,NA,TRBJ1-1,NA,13,TGCGCCAGCAGCTTGACAGATGATACTGAAGCTTTCTTT,CASSLTDDTEAFF
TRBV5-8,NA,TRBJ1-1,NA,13,TGTGCCAGCAGGCTGGGAAGGGGAACTGAAGCTTTCTTT,CASRLGRGTEAFF
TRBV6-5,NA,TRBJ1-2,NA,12,TGTGCCAGCAGTTTCCCCAACTATGGCTACACCTTC,CASSFPNYGYTF
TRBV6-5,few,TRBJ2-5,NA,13,TGTGCCAGCAAGGGAGGACTCCAAGAGACCCAGTACTTC,CASKGGLQETQYF
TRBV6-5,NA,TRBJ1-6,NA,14,TGTGCCAGCAGTTTTTCGTTGGGAGATTCACCCCTCCACTTT,CASSFSLGDSPLHF
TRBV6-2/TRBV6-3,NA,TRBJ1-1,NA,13,TGTGCCAGCAGTTACCACCATACAGTTGAAGCTTTCTTT,CASSYHHTVEAFF
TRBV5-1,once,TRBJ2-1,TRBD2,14,TGCGCCAGCAGCCACGGACTAGCGGGAGATGAGCAGTTCTTC,CASSHGLAGDEQFF
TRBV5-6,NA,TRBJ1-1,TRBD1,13,TGTGCCAGCAGCTCCGGACAGGGTCTTGCAGCTTTCTTT,CASSSGQGLAAFF
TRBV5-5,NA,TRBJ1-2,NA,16,TGTGCCAGCAGCGGATTAGGAGCCGGGACGGAGAATGGCTACACCTTC,CASSGLGAGTENGYTF
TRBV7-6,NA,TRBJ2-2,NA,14,TGTGCCAGCAGCCCCTCTCGGGTCCCCGGGGAGCTGTTTTTT,CASSPSRVPGELFF
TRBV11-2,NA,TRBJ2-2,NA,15,TGTGCCAGCAGCTATACTAGAGTGGGCACCGGGGAGCTGTTTTTT,CASSYTRVGTGELFF
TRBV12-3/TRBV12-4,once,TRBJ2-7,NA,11,TGTGCCAGCGGGAGGTCCTATGAGCAGTACTTC,CASGRSYEQYF
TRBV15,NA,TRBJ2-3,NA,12,TGTGCCACCAGCAGAGATATGAATACGCAGTATTTT,CATSRDMNTQYF
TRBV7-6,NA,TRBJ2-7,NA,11,TGTGCCAGCAGCTTTAGTTCCGAGCAGTACTTC,CASSFSSEQYF
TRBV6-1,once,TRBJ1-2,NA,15,TGTGCCAGCAGTGAAGGGGCGGAAGTCCTCTATGGCTACACCTTC,CASSEGAEVLYGYTF
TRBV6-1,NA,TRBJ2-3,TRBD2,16,TGTGCCAGCAGTGAAAACGCGGGGGGCCCCACAGATACGCAGTATTTT,CASSENAGGPTDTQYF
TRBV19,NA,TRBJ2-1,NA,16,TGTGCCAGTAGTATGTGGAGCGGTGGGTCTTTTAGTGAGCAGTTCTTC,CASSMWSGGSFSEQFF
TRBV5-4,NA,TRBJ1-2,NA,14,TGTGCCAGCAGCCCTCAGGGAGTTAACTATGGCTACACCTTC,CASSPQGVNYGYTF
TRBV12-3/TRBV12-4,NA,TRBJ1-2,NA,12,TGTGCCAGCAGCTTACGGACTCATGGCTACACCTTC,CASSLRTHGYTF
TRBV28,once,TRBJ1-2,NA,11,TGTGCCAGCAGGGGCAGGGTGGGCTACACCTTC,CASRGRVGYTF